Each of the 20 T cell receptor beta chains below was sequenced from the same sample in a study of CD8 T cells in ankylosing spondylitis. Whole-study results and caveats: A TCR beta motif made of roughly eight highly homologous variants seemed typical of ankylosing spondylitis blood.

The antigens these receptors bind are not known. TCRdb ran MiXCR on the 5' RACE reads and lists one entry per CDR3 protein. This sample has around 890,000 distinct CDR3 sequences, with over 9.5% found just once. The sequenced sample was blood, either unsorted or a sorted T cell fraction (not recorded which). The receptors derive from a male donor with ankylosing spondylitis.

The table lists this clonotype with a few counts. The rearrangement uses TRBV5-1 and TRBJ2-7; a weak D match, TRBD2 (5 bases). The germline CDR1 and CDR2 sequences are SGHRS and YFSETQ. This CDR3 comprises 14 residues. The V and J ends lost 1 base and 6 bases respectively, with 14 bases between them. The CDR3: CASSLQGGGLEQYF. The CDR3 DNA sequence: TGCGCCAGCAGCTTGCAAGGCGGAGGACTCGAGCAGTACTTC.

This clonotype was recorded a few times. V gene TRBV20-1 combines with J gene TRBJ2-7; D uncertain. This CDR3 is built from 13 residues. V was clipped by 2 bases and J by 4 bases, with 12 bases between them. From germline, CDR1 is DFQATT and CDR2 SNEGSKA (reference sequence). CDR3 in DNA: TGCAGTGCTAGATATACTTTTGGATACGAGCAGTACTTC. As protein: CSARYTFGYEQYF.

The chain recombines TRBV7-2 with TRBJ2-7; 8 bases are shared with TRBD1. The J segment lost 4 bases and the V segment lost 4 bases, leaving 6 bases of the junction unmatched. Per germline, CDR1 SGHTA and CDR2 FQGNSA. The CDR3 has 14 residues. The chain's CDR3 is CASSSRDRRYEQYF. Here the CDR3 DNA reads TGTGCCAGCAGCTCAAGGGACAGGAGGTACGAGCAGTACTTC.

This clonotype has more than one count but fewer than ten. The V call is TRBV20-1, the J call TRBJ1-1; tentative D call: TRBD1 (6 bases). CDR1 is DFQATT and CDR2 is SNEGSKA in the germline V gene (reference sequence). This CDR3 is built from 14 residues. The V end was cut by 5 bases, the J end by 5 bases, with 18 bases between. The CDR3 coding sequence is TGCAGTGCTCCCCCGGTCGGCAGGGGTACTGAAGCTTTCTTT. It yields the protein CSAPPVGRGTEAFF.

This clonotype was recorded a few times. The chain joins TRBV9 to TRBJ1-3; D not certain. The CDR3 runs 15 residues. V was trimmed by 1 base and J by 0 bases, leaving 8 bases between them. Germline CDR1 SGDLS, CDR2 YYNGEE. This chain's CDR3 is CASSVSESSGNTIYF. Written as DNA, the CDR3 is TGTGCCAGCAGCGTATCAGAGTCCTCTGGAAACACCATATATTTT.

This clonotype appeared a few times. The chain couples TRBV9 to TRBJ1-4; 7 bases line up with TRBD1. V was pared by 6 bases and J by 5 bases, with 10 bases of the junction left unmatched. Germline V CDR1 and CDR2: SGDLS, YYNGEE. The CDR3 length is 15 residues. The CDR3 coding sequence is TGTGCCAGCACCGTCTCGGGGACAGCGAATGAAAAACTGTTTTTT. Its translation: CASTVSGTANEKLFF.

This clonotype turned up a few times. The chain uses TRBV7-2 and TRBJ2-2, with D perhaps given as TRBD1 or TRBD2 (5 bases each). In germline, CDR1 is SGHTA, CDR2 FQGNSA. The CDR3 totals 15 residues. Trimming took off 5 bases at V and 2 bases at J, with 12 bases between the two ends. The chain's CDR3 is CASSKRDLNTGELFF. The CDR3 coding sequence is TGTGCCAGCAGCAAAAGGGACCTCAACACCGGGGAGCTGTTTTTT. The full variable domain, completed using reference TRBV7-2 and TRBJ2-2, is GAGVSQSPSNKVTEKGKDVELRCDPISGHTALYWYRQSLGQGLEFLIYFQGNSAPDKSGLPSDRFSAERTGGSVSTLTIQRTQQEDSAVYLCASSKRDLNTGELFFGEGSRLTVL.

The chain uses TRBV7-2 and TRBJ2-1, with D unresolved. V lost 7 bases and J 7 bases, leaving 26 bases between the germline ends. This CDR3 is built from 17 residues. Per germline, CDR1 SGHTA and CDR2 FQGNSA. The CDR3: CASTPRVPEKKGNEQFF. The CDR3 DNA follows: TGTGCCAGCACCCCCCGGGTCCCCGAGAAGAAGGGAAATGAGCAGTTCTTC. The variable domain in full, with the rest retrieved from reference TRBV7-2 and TRBJ2-1, is GAGVSQSPSNKVTEKGKDVELRCDPISGHTALYWYRQSLGQGLEFLIYFQGNSAPDKSGLPSDRFSAERTGGSVSTLTIQRTQQEDSAVYLCASTPRVPEKKGNEQFFGPGTRLTVL.

This clonotype was counted between two and nine times. The V and J genes are TRBV5-1 and TRBJ2-1; D might be TRBD1 or TRBD2, each matching 5 bases. Trimming cost V 0 bases and J 5 bases, with 9 bases left between them. The germline V gene encodes CDR1 SGHRS and CDR2 YFSETQ. This CDR3 has 14 residues. Here the CDR3 DNA reads TGCGCCAGCAGCTTGGGGCTGGGGGACAATGAGCAGTTCTTC. Translating gives CASSLGLGDNEQFF.

This clonotype has at least ten counts. The DNA of the CDR3 is TGCAGCGTAAAAGGCCTATATAGCAATCAGCCCCAGCATTTT. Its protein product is CSVKGLYSNQPQHF. The chain links TRBV29-1 to TRBJ1-5; no firm D call. V shed 6 bases and J shed 0 bases, with 12 bases lying between them. The V gene's germline CDR1 is SQVTM and CDR2 ANQGSEA. This CDR3 contains 14 residues.

This chain connects TRBV12-3 or TRBV12-4 to TRBJ2-1; D is ambiguous. The CDR3 runs 16 residues. Trimming pared 7 bases from V and 0 bases from J, leaving 16 bases between. The CDR3 sequence is CASNGRITSSYNEQFF. The DNA for the CDR3 is TGTGCCAGCAACGGACGGATTACAAGCTCCTACAATGAGCAGTTCTTC.

This clonotype was observed a few times. V gene TRBV29-1 combines with J gene TRBJ2-3, with 10 nucleotides matching TRBD1. Germline assignment: CDR1 SQVTM and CDR2 ANQGSEA. Trimming took 6 bases from V and 5 from J; bases not matched to a gene: 11. This CDR3 is 15 amino acids long. The CDR3 loop is CSVQDSRTGGDTQYF. The CDR3, as DNA: TGCAGCGTCCAAGACTCTAGGACAGGGGGAGATACGCAGTATTTT.

This clonotype was picked up a small number of times. CDR3 amino acids: CRIADPYNEQFF. The CDR3, as DNA: TGCAGAATAGCGGATCCCTACAATGAGCAGTTCTTC. This chain uses TRBV20-1 with TRBJ2-1, with D perhaps TRBD2 (6 bases). This CDR3 spans 12 amino acids. CDR1 and CDR2 from the germline V gene are DFQATT and SNEGSKA (reference sequence).

V is TRBV6-2 or TRBV6-3 and J is TRBJ2-5, with D unresolved. Germline V gene data show CDR1 as MNHEY and CDR2 as SVGEGT. V was clipped by 5 bases and J by 1 base, with 14 bases between them. The CDR3 is made up of 15 amino acids. In DNA form, the CDR3 reads TGTGCCAGCAGTCACCACGGCCGGATCCAAGAGACCCAGTACTTC. The encoded protein is CASSHHGRIQETQYF.

This clonotype has more than one count but fewer than ten. The rearrangement uses TRBV15 and TRBJ2-2, with 7 nucleotides matching TRBD2. The germline gives CDR1 LNHNV, CDR2 YYDKDF (reference sequence). The CDR3 is 15 residues long. Losses at the gene ends were 5 bases for V and 5 bases for J; bases not matched to a gene: 8. CDR3 sequence reads: CATSARLAGTGELFF. The CDR3 DNA follows: TGTGCCACCAGCGCTCGACTAGCCGGAACCGGGGAGCTGTTTTTT.

The rearrangement joins TRBV20-1 to TRBJ2-7; 7 bases fit TRBD2. V was pared by 5 bases and J by 7 bases, with 14 bases of the junction left unmatched. Germline V gene data show CDR1 as DFQATT and CDR2 as SNEGSKA (reference sequence). This CDR3 region has 14 residues. The CDR3 is CSAPDPRLAEEQYF. DNA for the CDR3: TGCAGTGCTCCCGATCCGCGGCTAGCGGAGGAGCAGTACTTC.

This chain joins TRBV9 and TRBJ1-4; TRBD1 matches 8 bases. The CDR3 sequence is 14 residues long. Germline V lookup: CDR1 SGDLS, CDR2 YYNGEE. The V and J ends lost 2 bases and 8 bases, in that order; junction bases with no gene match: 5. CDR3 bases: TGTGCCAGCAGCGTTCGGACAGGGAGCGAAAAACTGTTTTTT. Protein: CASSVRTGSEKLFF.

This clonotype appeared a few times. Here the CDR3 DNA reads TGTGCCAGCAGGGGGACACAGGGGGCAGCGAACTATGGCTACACCTTC. Amino acids: CASRGTQGAANYGYTF. This chain connects TRBV28 to TRBJ1-2, with 9 nucleotides matching TRBD1. J lost 2 bases, V lost 6 bases, and 10 bases had no gene match. This CDR3 contains 16 residues. In germline, CDR1 is MDHEN, CDR2 SYDVKM.

The V and J genes are TRBV10-3 and TRBJ1-1; 7 bases agree with TRBD1. The CDR3 has 16 residues. Trimming took 3 bases from V and 4 from J; bases not matched to a gene: 11. CDR1 is ENHRY, CDR2 SYGVKD, per germline. The chain's CDR3 is CAISDTTGTESTEAFF. CDR3 sequence (DNA): TGTGCCATCAGTGACACAACCGGGACAGAGAGCACTGAAGCTTTCTTT.

This clonotype was seen more than once but under ten times. The chain employs TRBV7-2 and TRBJ1-2; 8 bases are a match to TRBD1. This CDR3 is built from 14 residues. The V gene end was trimmed by 5 bases and the J gene end by 2 bases; junction bases not matched to a gene: 4. Germline V CDR1 and CDR2: SGHTA, FQGNSA. The CDR3 DNA sequence: TGTGCCAGCAGCGTCAGGGGGCCGAACTATGGCTACACCTTC. It encodes CASSVRGPNYGYTF.